Described below is a single T cell receptor (beta chain) sequence and its context. The assay was immunoSEQ multiplex PCR, and TCRdb's table has in-frame clones only and misses some. The sample lists roughly 450,000 clones; approximately 90% were seen once. The sample's treatment: some 19 received Ad26.COV2.S at low or high dose, single or two shots; roughly five received placebo; per-sample allocation not given. Day 63 following the first vaccine or placebo injection was when the samples were taken. This CDR3 spans 18 amino acids. The entry originates in a study of Ad26.COV2.S vaccination and SARS-CoV-2 variants. Study details: Participant was drawn from the COV1001 Ad26.COV2.S trial arm.

The sample consisted of peripheral blood, taken in a trial of Ad26.COV2.S vaccine versus placebo. The V gene is TRBV21-1, the J gene TRBJ2-1; the table's TRBD1 call for D was not verified on the DNA. TRBV21-1 is tagged as a pseudogene. The TCR originated in a person between 18 and 65 years old who received the Ad26.COV2.S COVID-19 vaccine or a placebo. CDR3 in DNA: TGTGCCAGCTCGAGTCCAGGGACAGGGAAGGTCTCCTACAATGAGCAGTTCTTC. Its protein product is CASSSPGTGKVSYNEQFF.